A selection of T cell receptor beta chains follows, all from one sample in a study of T cells in Graves' hyperthyroidism and ophthalmopathy. Via MiXCR, TCRdb re-called the multiplex PCR reads, giving one row per CDR3 protein. The table shows a few hundred thousand distinct CDR3 sequences, with more than 20% occurring only once. Sequenced sample: blood. Every receptor here comes from a man aged 18 to 29 with Graves' hyperthyroidism. CDR3s leave out the opening cysteine and the closing phenylalanine or tryptophan.

j_call | v_call | cdr3_aa
TRBJ1-5 | TRBV4-1 | ASSQPGLPGQPQH
TRBJ2-5 | TRBV10-1 | ASSEWGTHQETQY
TRBJ1-1 | TRBV28 | ASSFLTGARVTEAF
TRBJ1-5 | TRBV6-1 | ASRLTGVTGQPQH
TRBJ2-7 | TRBV6-1 | ASTPGRFYEQY
TRBJ1-1 | TRBV6-1 | ASSEARVPTTEAF
TRBJ1-1 | TRBV9 | ASSAPTGGRNTEAF
TRBJ1-1 | TRBV20-1 | SARDLLSTEAF
TRBJ2-7 | TRBV14 | ASSQEGTGVLDEQY
TRBJ1-1 | TRBV4-1 | ASKFGQGNTEAF
TRBJ1-2 | TRBV11-2 | ASSYDRVQGPNYGYT
TRBJ2-7 | TRBV19 | ASSIGTGGREQY
TRBJ1-6 | TRBV2 | ASSDENSAVSPLH
TRBJ2-5 | TRBV12-3/TRBV12-4 | ASSFSGTGDTQY
TRBJ2-2 | TRBV11-2 | ASSFVWGRYTGELF
TRBJ1-2 | TRBV28 | ATSRGGRDGYT
TRBJ2-5 | TRBV25-1 | ASSRDDQETQY
TRBJ1-2 | TRBV6-5 | ASEVNYGYT
TRBJ1-1 | TRBV12-3/TRBV12-4 | ASSLRGTGTEAF
TRBJ1-5 | TRBV27 | ASSTAGGQPQH
TRBJ1-5 | TRBV11-2 | ASSLDRGSGNQPQH
TRBJ1-1 | TRBV5-6 | ASSPVRDRGTEAF
TRBJ2-2 | TRBV6-2/TRBV6-3 | ASTRRAGDPSPNTGELF
TRBJ1-1 | TRBV28 | ASSLPGGGADTEAF
TRBJ1-3 | TRBV10-3 | AISETGQNSGNTIY
TRBJ2-7 | TRBV19 | ASTGFPSYEQY
TRBJ1-2 | TRBV30 | AWSEGTGNYGYT
TRBJ2-2 | TRBV6-1 | ASSEWSTGELF
TRBJ2-2 | TRBV13 | ASSFGRTGELF
TRBJ1-1 | TRBV20-1 | SASLIAVPGTEAF
TRBJ2-6 | TRBV30 | AWSVWSGANVLT
TRBJ2-7 | TRBV30 | AWAPREGRAEQY
TRBJ2-7 | TRBV19 | ASSSSGRGEQY
TRBJ1-2 | TRBV24-1 | ATSDSSRGRGDGYT
TRBJ1-6 | TRBV28 | ASSATGFYNSPLH
TRBJ2-5 | TRBV20-1 | SANNPRGGQETQY
TRBJ1-3 | TRBV6-5 | ASSYFSGQSSGNTIY
TRBJ1-1 | TRBV9 | ASSARDRGNTEAF
TRBJ1-5 | TRBV20-1 | SAREGGSNQPQH
TRBJ1-2 | TRBV28 | ASSPQLLGYT
TRBJ1-1 | TRBV7-2 | ASSHPHGTEAF
TRBJ1-5 | TRBV12-3/TRBV12-4 | ASSFGVVSQPQH
TRBJ2-7 | TRBV12-5 | ASGLGQEQY
TRBJ2-3 | TRBV5-1 | ASRGSSGGSDTQY